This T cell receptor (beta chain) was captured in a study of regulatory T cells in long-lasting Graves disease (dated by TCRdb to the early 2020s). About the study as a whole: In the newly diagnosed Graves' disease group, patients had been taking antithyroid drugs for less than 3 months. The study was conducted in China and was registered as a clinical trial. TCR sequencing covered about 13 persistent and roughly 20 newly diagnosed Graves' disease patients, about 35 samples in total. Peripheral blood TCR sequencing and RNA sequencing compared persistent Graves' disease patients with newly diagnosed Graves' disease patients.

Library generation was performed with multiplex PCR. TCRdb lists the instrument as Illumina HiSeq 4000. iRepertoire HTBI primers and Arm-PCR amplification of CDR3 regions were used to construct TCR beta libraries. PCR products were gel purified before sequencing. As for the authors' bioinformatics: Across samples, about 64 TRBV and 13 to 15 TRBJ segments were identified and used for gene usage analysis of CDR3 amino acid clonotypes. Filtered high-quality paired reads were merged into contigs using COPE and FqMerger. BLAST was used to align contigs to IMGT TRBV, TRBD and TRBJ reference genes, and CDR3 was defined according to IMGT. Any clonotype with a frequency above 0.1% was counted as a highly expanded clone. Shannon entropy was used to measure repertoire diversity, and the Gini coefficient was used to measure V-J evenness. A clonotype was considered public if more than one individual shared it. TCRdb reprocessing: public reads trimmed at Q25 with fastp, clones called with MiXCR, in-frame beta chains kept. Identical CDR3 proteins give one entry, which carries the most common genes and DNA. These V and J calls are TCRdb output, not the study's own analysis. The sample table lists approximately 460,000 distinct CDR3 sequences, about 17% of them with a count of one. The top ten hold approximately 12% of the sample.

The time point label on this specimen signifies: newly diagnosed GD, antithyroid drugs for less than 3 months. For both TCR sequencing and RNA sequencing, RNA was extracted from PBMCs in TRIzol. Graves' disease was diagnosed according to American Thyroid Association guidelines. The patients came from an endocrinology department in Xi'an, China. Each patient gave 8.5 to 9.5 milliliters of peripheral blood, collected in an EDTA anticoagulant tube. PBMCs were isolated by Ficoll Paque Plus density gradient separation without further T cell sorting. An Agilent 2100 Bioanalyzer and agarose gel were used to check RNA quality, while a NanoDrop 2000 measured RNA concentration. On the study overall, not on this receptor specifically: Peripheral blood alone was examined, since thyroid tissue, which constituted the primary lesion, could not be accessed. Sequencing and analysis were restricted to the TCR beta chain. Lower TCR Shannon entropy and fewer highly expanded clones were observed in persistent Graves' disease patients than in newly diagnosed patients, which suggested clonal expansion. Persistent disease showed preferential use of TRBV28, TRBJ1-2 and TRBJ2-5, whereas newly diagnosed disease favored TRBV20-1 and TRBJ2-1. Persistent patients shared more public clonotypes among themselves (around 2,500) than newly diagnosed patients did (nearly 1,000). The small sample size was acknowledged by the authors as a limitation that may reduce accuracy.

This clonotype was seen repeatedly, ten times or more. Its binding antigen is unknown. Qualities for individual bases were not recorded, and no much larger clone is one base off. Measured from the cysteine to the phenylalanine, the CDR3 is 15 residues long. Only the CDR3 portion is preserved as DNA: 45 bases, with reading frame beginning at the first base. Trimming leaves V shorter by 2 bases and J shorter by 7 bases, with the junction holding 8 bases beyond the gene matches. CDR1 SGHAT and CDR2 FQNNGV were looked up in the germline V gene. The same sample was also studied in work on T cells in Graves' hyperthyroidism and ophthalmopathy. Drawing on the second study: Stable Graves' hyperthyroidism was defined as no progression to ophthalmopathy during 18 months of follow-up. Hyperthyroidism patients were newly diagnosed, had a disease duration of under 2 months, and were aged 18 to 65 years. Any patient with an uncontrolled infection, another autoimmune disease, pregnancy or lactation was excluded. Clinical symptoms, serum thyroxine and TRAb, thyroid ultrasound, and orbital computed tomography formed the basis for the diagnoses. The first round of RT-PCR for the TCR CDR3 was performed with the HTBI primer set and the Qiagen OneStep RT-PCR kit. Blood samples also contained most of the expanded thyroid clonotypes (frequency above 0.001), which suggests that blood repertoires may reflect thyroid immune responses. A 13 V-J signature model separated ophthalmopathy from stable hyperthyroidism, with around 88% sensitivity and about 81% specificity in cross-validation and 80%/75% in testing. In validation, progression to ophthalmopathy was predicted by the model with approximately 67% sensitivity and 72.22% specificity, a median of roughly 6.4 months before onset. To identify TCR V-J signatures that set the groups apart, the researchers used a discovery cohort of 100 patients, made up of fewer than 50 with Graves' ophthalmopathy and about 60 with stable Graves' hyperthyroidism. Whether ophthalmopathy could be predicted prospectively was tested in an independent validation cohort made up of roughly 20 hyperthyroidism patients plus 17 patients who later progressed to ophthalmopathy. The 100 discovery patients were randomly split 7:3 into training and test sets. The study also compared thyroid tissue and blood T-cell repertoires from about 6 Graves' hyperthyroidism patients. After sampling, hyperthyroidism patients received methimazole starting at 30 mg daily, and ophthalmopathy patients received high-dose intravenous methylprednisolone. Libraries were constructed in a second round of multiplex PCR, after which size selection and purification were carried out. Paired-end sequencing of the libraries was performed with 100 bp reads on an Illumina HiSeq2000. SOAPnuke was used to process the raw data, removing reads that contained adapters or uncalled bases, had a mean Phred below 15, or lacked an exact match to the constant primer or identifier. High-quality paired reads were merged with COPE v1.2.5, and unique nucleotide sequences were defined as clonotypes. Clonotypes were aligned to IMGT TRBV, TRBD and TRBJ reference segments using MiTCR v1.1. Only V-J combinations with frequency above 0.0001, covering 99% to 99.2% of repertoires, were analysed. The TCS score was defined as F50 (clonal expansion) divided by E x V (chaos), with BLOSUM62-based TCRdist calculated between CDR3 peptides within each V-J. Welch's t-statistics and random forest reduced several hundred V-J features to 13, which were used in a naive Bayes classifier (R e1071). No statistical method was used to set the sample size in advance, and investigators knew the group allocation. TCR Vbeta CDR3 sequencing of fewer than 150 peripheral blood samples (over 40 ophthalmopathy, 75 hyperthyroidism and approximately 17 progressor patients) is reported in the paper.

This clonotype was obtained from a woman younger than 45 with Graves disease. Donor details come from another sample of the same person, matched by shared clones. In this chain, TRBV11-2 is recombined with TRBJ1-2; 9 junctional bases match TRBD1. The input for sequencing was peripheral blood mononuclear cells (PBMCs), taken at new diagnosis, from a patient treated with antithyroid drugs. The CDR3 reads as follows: CASSLFGTGSAGYTF. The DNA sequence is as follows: TGTGCCAGCAGCTTATTCGGGACAGGGTCCGCTGGCTACACCTTC.